This TCR beta chain originates from a study of T cells in Graves' hyperthyroidism and ophthalmopathy. Study outcomes and limitations: Clonotypes that were expanded in thyroid above 0.001 mostly appeared in blood too. Model-based prediction identified ophthalmopathy a median around 6.7 months prior to its onset.

As for this clonotype: Its antigen is not known. With a much larger clone just one base away, this may be a read error.

Amplification of TCR beta CDR3 regions was performed using RNA transcripts as template. An initial round of RT-PCR targeting the TCR CDR3 relied on the HTBI primer set. TCRdb reprocessed the multiplex PCR reads via MiXCR and lists one record per CDR3 protein. The top ten hold about 10% of the sample, which has 350,000 to 450,000 distinct CDR3 sequences, roughly 13% seen once. Per the germline V gene, CDR1 is SGHAT and CDR2 is FQDESV (reference sequence). This CDR3 is built from 13 residues. The study excluded patients with uncontrolled infection, other autoimmune disease, pregnancy or lactation. Sequenced sample: blood. This TCR came from a woman between 55 and 75 years old with Graves' hyperthyroidism. The chain uses TRBV11-1 and TRBJ2-2; D gene unclear. CDR3 amino acids: CASSSGYTEELFF. The CDR3, as DNA: TGTGCCAGCAGCTCAGGATACACCGAGGAGCTGTTTTTT.